The sequence of this T cell receptor beta chain was determined in a study of CD8 T cells in Susac syndrome. V gave up 6 bases and J gave up 4 bases; unmatched junction bases: 6. Germline V gene data show CDR1 as SQVTM and CDR2 as ANQGSEA. This CDR3 has 13 amino acids. The RNA, about 0.5 to 1 ug, was put through reverse transcription using random hexamers. MiXCR was run by TCRdb on the immunoSEQ multiplex PCR reads, yielding one entry per CDR3 protein. This table has around 180,000 distinct CDR3 sequences, approximately 95% appearing once. While CD8+ and CD4+ T cells were isolated negatively, TEMRA cells were enriched by FACS.

The sequence was collected from a human donor with multiple sclerosis. Sequencing used CD4+ T cells from PBMCs. J is TRBJ1-5 and V is TRBV29-1; 7 bases agree with TRBD1. The DNA of the CDR3 is TGCAGCGTGAGGACAGGAATAAATCAGCCCCAGCATTTT. Translating gives CSVRTGINQPQHF.